This entry concerns a single T cell receptor beta chain. Its antigen remains unidentified. No per-base quality is available; no much larger clone lies one base away. The data derive from a study of blood T cell repertoires in COVID-19 (TCRdb year 2020). For the study in its entirety: Collaborator samples came from the United States, Italy and Spain and covered acute and convalescent phases of COVID-19. The material from the prospective study consisted of cDNA or gDNA derived from T cells, B-cell-depleted T cells, or PBMCs. The dataset comprised deeply sampled blood TCRbeta repertoires from subjects exposed to, actively infected with, or recovered from COVID-19. The repertoires were released in a freely available public database meant as a resource for research on the immune response to SARS-CoV-2. The samples were drawn from two sources: the first 160 participants of the ongoing ImmuneRACE study, and fewer than 1,500 subjects contributed by 6 global collaborators. The sample metadata nearly always contained a de-identified subject ID, COVID-19 status, age in years and sex. Where available, HLA class I and class II types were taken from metadata supplied by the sample provider and were not determined by assay-based typing. Results and caveats for the whole study, not just this receptor: How much clinical and demographic metadata was included differed by source and by participant, and the metadata was provided uncurated.

TCRbeta CDR3 regions were amplified from genomic DNA by means of the immunoSEQ Assay, a bias-controlled multiplex PCR. On the authors' methods: Nucleated cell counts per sample were estimated from amplification of reference gene primers within the assay. To quantify the absolute abundance of each unique TCRbeta CDR3 rearrangement, sequence reads were collapsed and filtered. Productive Simpson clonality was computed per sample as the square root of Simpson's diversity index over productive rearrangements. The table comes from immuneACCESS by way of TCRdb, which keeps in-frame sequences with V and J called. Part of the clones is missing from these tables; in studies checked, under half for an unresolved V gene and the rest for unknown reasons. V and J calls and clone size are given by that table; D and trimming were obtained from the DNA. This sample gives approximately 220,000 clones in total; around 86% of them show up just once. The top ten constitute 3% to 4.5% of the sample.

V is pruned by 5 bases and J by 6 bases, leaving 9 bases of the junction without a gene match. CDR1 and CDR2, looked up from the germline V gene (reference sequence), are SGHNT and YYREEE. Counted from cysteine to valine, this CDR3 has 14 amino acids. Here the CDR3 DNA is all that survives: 42 bases in frame from base 1. Participants in the prospective study were aged about 18 to 89 years, lived in 24 United States geographic areas, and enrolled through a virtual design. Cohort assignment in the prospective study relied on participant-reported clinical history from a screening survey and a study questionnaire. Each participant in the prospective study had whole blood, serum and a nasopharyngeal or oropharyngeal swab collected by mobile phlebotomists. Over a roughly 2-month period, participants in the prospective study had the option of providing additional blood draws and questionnaires. Blood samples from the prospective study were shipped frozen or at room temperature prior to DNA extraction.

The material sequenced was PBMCs or T cells enriched from blood (not recorded which). The rearrangement combines TRBV5-4 with TRBJ2-7; 9 central nucleotides agree with TRBD1. The sequence came from a woman in her thirties or forties with acute COVID-19. The sequence in DNA is TGTGCCAGCAGTCCCGGACAGGGGAGACCCGAGCAGTACGTC. It translates as CASSPGQGRPEQYV.